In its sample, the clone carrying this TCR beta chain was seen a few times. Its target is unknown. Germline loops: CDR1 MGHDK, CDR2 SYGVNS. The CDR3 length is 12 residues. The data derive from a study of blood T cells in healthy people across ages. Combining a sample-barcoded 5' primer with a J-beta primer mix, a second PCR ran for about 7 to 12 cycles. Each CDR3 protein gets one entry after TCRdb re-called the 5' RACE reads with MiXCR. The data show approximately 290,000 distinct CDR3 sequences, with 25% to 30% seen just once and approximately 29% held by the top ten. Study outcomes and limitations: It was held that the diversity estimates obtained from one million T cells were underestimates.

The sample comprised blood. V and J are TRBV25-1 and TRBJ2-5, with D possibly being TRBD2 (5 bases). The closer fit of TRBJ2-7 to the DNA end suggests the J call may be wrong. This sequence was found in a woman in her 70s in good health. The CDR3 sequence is CASSSAGYEQYF. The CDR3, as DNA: TGTGCCAGCAGTTCGGCGGGTTACGAGCAGTACTTC.